This TCR beta chain is from a study of blood T cell repertoires in COVID-19 (dated by TCRdb to the early 2020s). For the wider study: Samples from collaborators originated in the United States, Italy and Spain and spanned both the acute and convalescent phases of COVID-19. HLA class I and class II types, where available, came from metadata supplied by the sample provider rather than from assay-based typing. The samples were drawn from the first 160 participants of the ongoing ImmuneRACE study and from more than 1,000 subjects provided by 6 global collaborators. The prospective study material was composed of cDNA or gDNA derived from T cells, B-cell-depleted T cells, or PBMCs. A de-identified subject ID, COVID-19 status, age in years and sex were almost always included in the sample metadata. The repertoires were made available in a free public database intended to serve as a resource for research on the immune response to SARS-CoV-2. The dataset comprised deeply sampled blood TCRbeta repertoires from subjects exposed to, actively infected with, or recovered from COVID-19.

About this clone itself: Its antigen remains undetermined. There are no base qualities to consult, and no much larger clone falls within one base.

What the authors observed across the whole study: The amount of clinical and demographic metadata varied by source and participant and was provided uncurated.

V loses 1 base, J loses 0 bases, and the germline ends lie 11 bases apart. The CDR3 spans 16 residues, from the cysteine through the phenylalanine. Left in the record is the CDR3 DNA by itself, 48 bases read in frame from the first base. The germline V gene encodes CDR1 SGHTS and CDR2 YDEGEE. Whole blood was collected in K2EDTA tubes by collaborating institutions according to the institutions' own protocols. For TCRbeta analysis, collaborator samples were shipped as frozen whole blood, as isolated PBMCs, or as DNA extracted from either sample type. The immunoSEQ Assay, a bias-controlled multiplex PCR, was used to amplify TCRbeta CDR3 regions from genomic DNA. Per the authors' processing: Nucleated cell counts per sample were estimated from amplification of reference gene primers within the assay. To quantify the absolute abundance of each unique TCRbeta CDR3 rearrangement, sequence reads were collapsed and filtered. Productive Simpson clonality was computed per sample as the square root of Simpson's diversity index over productive rearrangements. The clones in this table, taken by TCRdb from immuneACCESS, are in-frame only. Not every clone is retained; where verified, under half of the shortfall comes from an unresolved V gene, and the cause of the rest is unknown. V and J calls and clone size follow that table, whereas D and trimming were derived from the DNA. In all, the sample holds under 150,000 clones, and about 77% of those were seen once. The ten top clones hold about 18% of the sample.

The V and J segments used are TRBV5-8 and TRBJ1-5; no confident D gene assignment can be made. This sequence was found in an elderly man with acute or convalescent COVID-19. What was sequenced was peripheral blood. The nucleotide sequence is TGTGCCAGCAGCTTGTCACAGACGCTTAGCAATCAGCCCCAGCATTTT. It translates to CASSLSQTLSNQPQHF.